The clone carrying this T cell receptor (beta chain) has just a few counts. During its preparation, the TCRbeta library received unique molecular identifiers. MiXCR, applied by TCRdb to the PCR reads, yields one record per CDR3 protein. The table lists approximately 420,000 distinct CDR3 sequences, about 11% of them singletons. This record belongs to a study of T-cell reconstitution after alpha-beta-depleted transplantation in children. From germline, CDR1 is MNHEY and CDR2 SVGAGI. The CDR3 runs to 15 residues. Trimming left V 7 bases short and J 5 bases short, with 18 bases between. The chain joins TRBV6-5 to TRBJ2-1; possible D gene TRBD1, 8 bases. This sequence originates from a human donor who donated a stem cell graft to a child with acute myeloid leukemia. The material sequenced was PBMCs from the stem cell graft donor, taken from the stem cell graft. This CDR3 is CASKKQGGLNNEQFF. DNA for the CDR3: TGTGCCAGCAAAAAACAGGGGGGGCTAAACAATGAGCAGTTCTTC.